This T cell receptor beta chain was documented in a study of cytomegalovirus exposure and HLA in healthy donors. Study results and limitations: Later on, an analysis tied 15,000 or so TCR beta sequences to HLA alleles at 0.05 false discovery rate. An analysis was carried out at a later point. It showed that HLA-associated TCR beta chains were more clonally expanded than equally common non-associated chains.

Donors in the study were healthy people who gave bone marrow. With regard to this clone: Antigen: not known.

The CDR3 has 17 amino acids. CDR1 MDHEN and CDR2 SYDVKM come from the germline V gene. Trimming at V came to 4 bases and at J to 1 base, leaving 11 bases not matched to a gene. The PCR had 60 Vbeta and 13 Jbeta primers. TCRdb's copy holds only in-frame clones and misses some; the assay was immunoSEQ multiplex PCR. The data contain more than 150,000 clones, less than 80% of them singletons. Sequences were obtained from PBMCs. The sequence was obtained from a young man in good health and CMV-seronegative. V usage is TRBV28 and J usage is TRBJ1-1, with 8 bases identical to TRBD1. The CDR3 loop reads CASSSLWFTGGNTEAFF. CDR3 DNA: TGTGCCAGCAGTTCCCTCTGGTTTACAGGGGGGAACACTGAAGCTTTCTTT.